A selection of T cell receptor beta chains follows, all from one sample in a study of shared clonotypes between healthy human individuals. Profiling relied on immunoSEQ multiplex PCR, and the TCRdb table lists in-frame clones only, not all of them. The sample contains some 2.4 million clones, 80% to 95% of which appear only once. Sample: naive CD4+ T cells from PBMCs. The receptors were gathered from a man in his late teens or twenties in good health. Some clones in this sample may be carry-over from other donors' samples. Each CDR3 is given with its conserved first and last residue. A D gene is named only where the DNA matches it firmly. Size is stated for part of the rows, as once, few or many counts, or as a class when the clone is expanded.

size | J | D | V | CDR3 | DNA
. | TRBJ1-1 | TRBD1 | TRBV29-1 | CSGTGTNTEAFF | TGCAGCGGGACAGGGACTAACACTGAAGCTTTCTTT
few | TRBJ2-2 | . | TRBV6-5 | CASGGQETTGELFF | TGTGCCAGCGGCGGTCAGGAGACCACCGGGGAGCTGTTTTTT
. | TRBJ2-6 | . | TRBV14 | CASSQGRPSGANVLTF | TGTGCCAGCAGCCAAGGCAGACCCTCTGGGGCCAACGTCCTGACTTTC
. | TRBJ1-5 | TRBD1 | TRBV19 | CASSARQGWRGNQPQHF | TGTGCCAGTAGTGCCCGACAGGGATGGCGGGGCAATCAGCCCCAGCATTTT
. | TRBJ2-7 | TRBD2 | TRBV15 | CATSRDPAGTYEQYF | TGTGCCACCAGCAGAGACCCAGCGGGGACCTACGAGCAGTACTTC
. | TRBJ2-5 | . | TRBV6-5 | CASKVQAAQETQYF | TGTGCCAGCAAGGTTCAAGCGGCTCAAGAGACCCAGTACTTC
once | TRBJ2-2 | TRBD2 | TRBV6-5 | CASSLSGGTGELFF | TGTGCCAGCAGTCTTAGCGGGGGGACCGGGGAGCTGTTTTTT
once | TRBJ2-5 | TRBD1 | TRBV5-1 | CASSFGTGVETQYF | TGCGCCAGCAGCTTTGGAACAGGGGTAGAGACCCAGTACTTC
. | TRBJ1-1 | TRBD1 | TRBV5-4 | CASSSLGTGVHTEAFF | TGTGCCAGCAGCTCCCTTGGGACAGGGGTTCACACTGAAGCTTTCTTT
. | TRBJ1-1 | . | TRBV11-2 | CASSLIKREAFF | TGTGCCAGCAGCTTAATTAAGCGGGAAGCTTTCTTT
. | TRBJ2-3 | . | TRBV28 | CASSVRRTSTDTQYF | TGTGCCAGTAGCGTACGACGGACAAGCACAGATACGCAGTATTTT
. | TRBJ1-5 | . | TRBV18 | CASSPPTSSNQPQHF | TGTGCCAGCTCACCGCCGACGTCAAGCAATCAGCCCCAGCATTTT
. | TRBJ2-7 | TRBD1 | TRBV28 | CASSRKDRTYEQYF | TGTGCCAGCAGTCGCAAGGACAGGACCTACGAGCAGTACTTC
. | TRBJ2-5 | TRBD2 | TRBV2 | CASTTGLAVERGETQYF | TGTGCCAGCACCACGGGACTAGCGGTTGAAAGGGGGGAGACCCAGTACTTC
few | TRBJ2-7 | TRBD1 | TRBV28 | CASSFFWTGEYEQYF | TGTGCCAGCAGTTTCTTTTGGACAGGGGAGTACGAGCAGTACTTC
. | TRBJ1-2 | . | TRBV5-1 | CASSVGTVAYGYTF | TGCGCCAGCAGCGTTGGGACGGTCGCATATGGCTACACCTTC
. | TRBJ2-7 | . | TRBV7-9 | CASSRRWTSSYEQYF | TGTGCCAGCAGCCGCCGGTGGACGAGCTCCTACGAGCAGTACTTC
. | TRBJ1-3 | TRBD1 | TRBV7-9 | CASSPGQGLSSGNTIYF | TGTGCCAGCAGCCCGGGACAGGGCCTTAGCTCTGGAAACACCATATATTTT
. | TRBJ2-3 | TRBD2 | TRBV28 | CASSPPTSGTSTDTQYF | TGTGCCAGCAGCCCACCGACTAGCGGGACTAGCACAGATACGCAGTATTTT
. | TRBJ1-1 | . | TRBV6-6 | CASTNGGGGNTEAFF | TGTGCCAGCACCAACGGGGGGGGCGGGAACACTGAAGCTTTCTTT
. | TRBJ2-1 | . | TRBV20-1 | CSAAQSSQFF | TGCAGTGCTGCTCAGAGTTCGCAGTTCTTC
. | TRBJ1-4 | . | TRBV6-1 | CASWWGGAGNEKLFF | TGTGCCAGTTGGTGGGGGGGGGCTGGAAATGAAAAACTGTTTTTT